This T cell receptor (beta chain) was sequenced during a study of shared clonotypes between healthy human individuals. Here immunoSEQ multiplex PCR was the method, and the copy in TCRdb shows in-frame clones only, minus some. This repertoire shows about 960,000 clones, around 80% found once; its top ten account for over 1.3%. This clone has only one observation. Germline V gene sequence: CDR1 KGHSH, CDR2 LQKENI. V was shortened by 1 base and J by 12 bases, with 16 bases between the two germline ends. This CDR3 comprises 15 residues. Every one of the donors was a Caucasian adult that lived in Nashville, Tennessee.

This TCR came from a man in his late teens or twenties in good health. The sample consisted of memory CD4+ T cells sorted from blood. Specified subset: CD45RA-negative fraction. The J gene is TRBJ1-6, the V gene TRBV18; perhaps TRBD1 as D (5 bases). The CDR3 nucleotides are TGTGCCAGCTCACCACGGGGCAGGGACTCCGAACCCCTCCACTTT. Translation: CASSPRGRDSEPLHF.